This T cell receptor beta chain came from a study of CD8 T cells in ankylosing spondylitis. Notes on the study in general: Apparently characteristic of ankylosing spondylitis blood was a TCR beta motif (eight highly homologous variants).

MiXCR, run by TCRdb on the 5' RACE reads, gives a single entry per CDR3 protein. The table lists about 310,000 distinct CDR3 sequences, around 21% of them singletons. A single count supports this clonotype. As yet, its antigen is unknown. The clonotype comes from a female donor with ankylosing spondylitis or in good health (not recorded which). Sequencing used blood, either unsorted or a sorted T cell fraction (not recorded which).

The CDR3 region has the DNA TGTGCCAGCACTCCCTTATATTCCATGAACACTGAAGCTTTCTTT. It is translated as CASTPLYSMNTEAFF. V and J are TRBV3-1 and TRBJ1-1; D ambiguous. The V gene's germline CDR1 is LGHDT and CDR2 YNNKEL (reference sequence). This CDR3 has 15 residues. V lost 7 bases and J 0 bases, leaving 15 bases between the germline ends.